The next 10 T cell receptor beta chains were all read from a single sample in a study of PD-1 blockade in classical Hodgkin lymphoma. Libraries were prepared by immunoSEQ multiplex PCR; TCRdb keeps only in-frame clonotypes and omits some of them. The repertoire holds approximately 1,500 clones, with around 76% as singletons. Time point reported: cycle 4 day 1 (C4D1), after 6 weeks of nivolumab. Every patient relapsed after autologous stem cell transplantation, and brentuximab vedotin exposure varied. The study isolated CD8+ T cells from thawed PBMCs by magnetic negative selection. This sample comprised CD8+ T cells from blood, obtained before the fourth cycle of nivolumab. The receptors stem from a human donor with classical Hodgkin lymphoma. The donor label of this sample is uncertain.

V usage is TRBV9 and J usage is TRBJ2-7; D possibly uses TRBD1 or TRBD2 (6 bases each). The length of the CDR3 is 16 residues. Trimming pared 4 bases from V and 2 bases from J, leaving 19 bases between. Germline V gene lookup returns CDR1 SGDLS and CDR2 YYNGEE. The CDR3 coding sequence is TGTGCCAGCAGCCCAAACGCTGGGGGGCCCGCCTACGAGCAGTACTTC. Amino acid sequence: CASSPNAGGPAYEQYF.

The J gene is TRBJ2-1, the V gene TRBV5-1; 7 bases map to TRBD2. Germline lookup yields CDR1 SGHRS and CDR2 YFSETQ. This CDR3 spans 16 amino acids. V shed 0 bases and J 2 bases; nucleotides not matched to a gene: 5. This CDR3 is CASSLGGTTPYNEQFF. In DNA, the CDR3 is TGCGCCAGCAGCTTGGGGGGGACTACCCCCTACAATGAGCAGTTCTTC.

The chain joins TRBV30 to TRBJ1-1; tentative D call: TRBD1 (6 bases). The germline V and J ends were trimmed by 3 bases and 6 bases, with 14 bases remaining between them. This CDR3 region has 13 residues. Germline-derived CDR1 and CDR2 are GTSNPN and SVGIG (reference sequence). The chain's CDR3 is CAWSLIGGSEAFF. CDR3 bases: TGTGCCTGGAGCCTGATAGGGGGGTCTGAAGCTTTCTTT.

This clone has a single count. The V and J genes are TRBV5-6 and TRBJ2-7; 9 bases agree with TRBD2. The CDR3 loop spans 16 amino acids. With 3 bases clipped from V and 3 bases from J, the junction kept 10 bases outside the gene matches. Germline V lookup: CDR1 SGHDT, CDR2 YYEEEE. The CDR3 sequence: CASSSPTSGVNYEQYF. In DNA form, the CDR3 reads TGTGCCAGCAGCTCACCGACTAGCGGAGTCAACTACGAGCAGTACTTC.

The V and J genes are TRBV10-3 and TRBJ2-7, with 9 positions matching TRBD1. In germline, CDR1 is ENHRY, CDR2 SYGVKD. Losses at the gene ends were 3 bases for V and 4 bases for J; bases not matched to a gene: 4. This CDR3 has 14 amino acids. The CDR3 nucleotides read TGTGCCATCAGTGACGACAGGGGGATATACGAGCAGTACTTC. Translating gives CAISDDRGIYEQYF.

This clone was observed a single time. This chain uses TRBV7-8 with TRBJ2-5; D is perhaps TRBD1 (6 bases). Germline assignment: CDR1 SGHVS and CDR2 FQNEAQ. V shed 5 bases and J shed 0 bases, with 16 bases lying between them. This CDR3 comprises 16 residues. CDR3 protein: CASSPVLGTYQETQYF. The CDR3 bases are TGTGCCAGCAGCCCTGTTTTGGGGACATACCAAGAGACCCAGTACTTC.

This clone was observed once. This chain uses TRBV11-3 with TRBJ2-1, with D possibly TRBD2 on 6 matching bases. Per germline, CDR1 SGHNT and CDR2 YENEEA. The CDR3 runs 14 residues. V shed 3 bases and J shed 0 bases, with 6 bases lying between them. The CDR3 here is CASSLRGSYNEQFF. In nucleotides, the CDR3 is TGTGCCAGCAGCTTGCGGGGCTCCTACAATGAGCAGTTCTTC.

The chain uses TRBV6-5 and TRBJ1-1; D ambiguous. Germline V gene sequence: CDR1 MNHEY, CDR2 SVGAGI. The V and J ends lost 0 bases and 8 bases respectively, with 16 bases between them. CDR3 size: 15 residues. The CDR3 spells CASSYSTGPFTEAFF. CDR3 nucleotides: TGTGCCAGCAGTTACTCGACCGGCCCGTTCACCGAAGCTTTCTTT.

The V and J genes are TRBV27 and TRBJ2-7; either TRBD1 or TRBD2 may supply D (5 bases each). The CDR3 has 14 residues. The V end was cut by 5 bases, the J end by 5 bases, with 16 bases between. Looked up from germline, CDR1 is MNHEY and CDR2 is SMNVEV (reference sequence). CDR3 DNA sequence: TGTGCCAGCAGTGCTAGCTCAGGGATCAACGAGCAGTACTTC. It encodes CASSASSGINEQYF.

The chain is built from TRBV6-1 and TRBJ1-2, with D maybe TRBD1 (6 bases). CDR1 is MNHNS, CDR2 SASEGT, per germline. Trimming took off 2 bases at V and 8 bases at J, with 12 bases between the two ends. This CDR3 is 13 amino acids long. The CDR3 sequence is CASSEHRVSGYTF. The DNA of the CDR3 is TGTGCCAGCAGTGAACACAGGGTGAGCGGCTACACCTTC.